This T cell receptor beta chain was sequenced in a study of low-dose radiotherapy and immunotherapy resistance in tumors (dated by TCRdb to between 2021 and 2022). Looking at the study overall: Patients in Cohort 1 were given 0.5 Gy per fraction every 2 weeks, and the prescribed total PTV dose was 6.5 Gy. Patients in Cohort 2 were given 1 Gy per fraction every two weeks, for a total of 13 Gy across 26 weeks. Starting on cycle 1 day 1, patients took 300 mg of aspirin by mouth once daily for four cycles. Nivolumab was administered intravenously as a 240 mg flat dose every two weeks, and ipilimumab was administered intravenously at 1 mg/kg every six weeks. Eight patients were included in the translational analysis, namely three from the first dose cohort plus the first five from the second dose cohort. Cyclophosphamide 200 mg/m2 was administered intravenously every two weeks, one day before each radiation and immunotherapy administration. The trial did not randomize participants into treatment groups.

Concerning this clonotype itself: Its antigen remains unidentified. Nothing much larger sits one base from this clone, and base qualities are not available.

Instrument used: Illumina HiSeq 2500. Superscript III and a set of TRAV- and TRBV-specific primers were used to synthesize first-strand cDNA, so that both TCRalpha and TCRbeta chains were covered. TCRs were amplified with Phusion for 20 PCR cycles, with a constant-region primer paired with the adapter attached to the V primers. The MessageAmp II aRNA Amplification Kit was used to amplify the isolated mRNA, with in vitro transcription run for less than 20 hours at 37 degrees C. The Dynabeads mRNA DIRECT Purification Kit was used to isolate mRNA for TCR sequencing. Indexed Illumina adapters were added in a second approximately 27-cycle Phusion PCR, and the resulting products were purified with AMPure XP beads. The study's processing was this. Using custom Perl scripts, TCR sequences encoding the same protein were pooled, out-of-frame sequences were removed, and the abundance of each clonotype was computed. Any TCR sequence supported by only a single read was excluded from analysis. Repertoire metrics included Shannon entropy, Gini index, clonality, richness, and frequency of TCRs shared between repertoires. TCRdb reanalyzed the raw reads on its own, using fastp at Q25 for trimming and MiXCR for clone calling, and kept in-frame beta chains. Every entry covers one CDR3 protein and lists the most common genes and DNA from its rows. The V and J calls reflect TCRdb's pipeline rather than the authors' work. This sample lists tens of thousands of distinct CDR3 sequences; 25% were detected once. The ten largest clones represent 5.7% of the sample.

The CDR3 holds 14 amino acids from the cysteine to the phenylalanine. The retained sequence is limited to the CDR3, 42 bases, with the frame set at the first base. The CDR1 and CDR2 encoded by the germline V gene are MNHEY and SVGEGT. V and J are truncated by 5 bases and 5 bases respectively, leaving an intervening sequence of 15 bases. The sample's time point label, in plain terms: before trial treatment. Donors were enrolled in RACIN, a single-arm phase I dose-escalation trial combining nivolumab, ipilimumab, aspirin, low-dose cyclophosphamide and low-dose radiotherapy. Patients were eligible if they had advanced solid tumors that were TIL-negative.

The sequence derives from a male donor with prostate cancer. The specimen was PBMCs, collected before treatment. The chain links TRBV6-2 or TRBV6-3 with TRBJ2-5; a tentative D call is TRBD1 (7 bases match). Here is the DNA: TGTGCCAGCAGTGTCAGGGGGGCGGAGGAGACCCAGTACTTC. Translated, it reads CASSVRGAEETQYF.